Presented here are 3 T cell receptor beta chains from one specimen sequenced in a study of CD8 T cells in ankylosing spondylitis. Findings and limits, study-wide: Made up of fewer than ten highly homologous variants, a TCR beta motif appeared characteristic of ankylosing spondylitis blood.

TCRdb re-called the 5' RACE reads through MiXCR, storing one row per CDR3 protein. The sample lists a few hundred thousand distinct CDR3 sequences, more than 5.5% occurring once. What these receptors recognize is not known. Material: blood, either unsorted or a sorted T cell fraction (not recorded which). These receptors all come from a male donor with ankylosing spondylitis.

The chain is built from TRBV30 and TRBJ2-1; D remains ambiguous. With 7 bases removed from V and 1 base from J, the gap between germline ends came to 14 bases. CDR3 size: 14 residues. Per the germline V gene, CDR1 is GTSNPN and CDR2 is SVGIG (reference sequence). CDR3 coding DNA: TGTGCCTTCCACCAAGCTTTTTCCTACAATGAGCAGTTCTTC. It specifies CAFHQAFSYNEQFF.

This clonotype was picked up a small number of times. This chain uses TRBV5-1 with TRBJ2-2; tentatively, D is TRBD1 (5 bases). Trimming removed 2 bases at V and 1 base at J, with 6 bases between. This CDR3 comprises 14 residues. Per germline, CDR1 SGHRS and CDR2 YFSETQ. CDR3 nucleotides: TGCGCCAGCAGCTTTGGACAGAACACCGGGGAGCTGTTTTTT. Translated, it gives CASSFGQNTGELFF.

This clonotype was seen many times. The chain employs TRBV6-2 or TRBV6-3 and TRBJ1-1; TRBD1 is a possible D gene (5 bases). Per germline, CDR1 MNHEY and CDR2 SVGEGT. CDR3 size: 16 residues. Trimming removed 1 base from V and 4 bases from J, with 16 bases in between. The CDR3 DNA sequence: TGTGCCAGCAGTTACTTGGCCGGGACGATGGGCACTGAAGCTTTCTTT. Protein: CASSYLAGTMGTEAFF.